These 6 T cell receptor beta chains originate from one sample sequenced in a study of shared clonotypes between healthy human individuals. Here immunoSEQ multiplex PCR was the method, and the copy in TCRdb shows in-frame clones only, minus some. The sample lists about 1,800,000 clones; approximately 95% were seen once. It was CD45RO-negative cells, positively selected for CCR7, that made up naive CD8 cells, with terminally differentiated effector memory CD45RA+ cells excluded. Sequenced input: naive CD8+ T cells sorted from blood. These receptors were obtained from a man aged 18 to 35 in good health.

The rearrangement joins TRBV11-2 to TRBJ2-7; 8 bases match TRBD2. V was clipped by 4 bases and J by 1 base; unmatched bases: 6. The CDR3 consists of 15 residues. The germline gives CDR1 SGHAT, CDR2 FQNNGV. The CDR3 here is CASSSGLVISYEQYF. Written as DNA, the CDR3 is TGTGCCAGCAGCTCGGGACTAGTAATATCCTACGAGCAGTACTTC.

V usage is TRBV11-3 and J usage is TRBJ1-1; D gene uncertain. Germline loops: CDR1 SGHNT, CDR2 YENEEA. The CDR3 runs 13 residues. The V end lost 1 base, the J end lost 3 bases, and 6 bases lay between the germline ends. CDR3 in amino acids: CASSLVEDTEAFF. The CDR3 nucleotides are TGTGCCAGCAGCTTAGTTGAAGACACTGAAGCTTTCTTT. The entire variable domain, with the rest obtained from reference TRBV11-3 and TRBJ1-1, is as follows: EAGVVQSPRYKIIEKKQPVAFWCNPISGHNTLYWYLQNLGQGPELLIRYENEEAVDDSQLPKDRFSAERLKGVDSTLKIQPAELGDSAVYLCASSLVEDTEAFFGQGTRLTVV.

The chain is built from TRBV4-3 and TRBJ2-7; D uncertain. From germline, CDR1 is LGHNA and CDR2 YSLEER. CDR3 length: 14 residues. Between the trimmed V and J ends, which lost 2 bases and 3 bases, there was a span of 11 bases. CDR3 region: CASSQLIYDYEQYF. CDR3 sequence (DNA): TGCGCCAGCAGCCAATTGATCTACGACTACGAGCAGTACTTC.

The table lists this clone with a few counts. The CDR3 spells CSARQKTNTEAFF. As DNA, the CDR3 is TGCAGCGCCAGACAGAAGACGAACACTGAAGCTTTCTTT. The rearrangement uses TRBV29-1 and TRBJ1-1; perhaps TRBD1 as D (5 bases). CDR3 size: 13 residues. Germline CDR1 is SQVTM and CDR2 is ANQGSEA. V was trimmed by 7 bases and J by 1 base, leaving 13 bases between them.

This clone was counted a single time. V usage is TRBV11-2 and J usage is TRBJ1-1, with D hard to call. Germline lookup yields CDR1 SGHAT and CDR2 FQNNGV. The CDR3 has 13 amino acids. V was clipped by 5 bases and J by 2 bases, with 9 bases between them. CDR3 amino acids: CASSQTVNTEAFF. The CDR3 DNA reads as TGTGCCAGCAGCCAAACAGTAAACACTGAAGCTTTCTTT.

The CDR3: CASSPEQGVDGYTF. The CDR3 DNA reads TGCGCCAGCAGCCCAGAACAGGGGGTGGATGGCTACACCTTC. The chain employs TRBV5-1 and TRBJ1-2, with 8 bases that match TRBD1. J gave up 6 bases and V 4 bases, and 8 bases lay outside the gene matches. The germline V gene has CDR1 SGHRS and CDR2 YFSETQ. This CDR3 spans 14 amino acids.